The 25 T cell receptor beta chains below all came from one sample that was sequenced in a study of response to subunit inactivated influenza vaccine. TCRdb reprocessed the RT-PCR reads with MiXCR, giving one entry per CDR3 protein. Here the sample spans hundreds of thousands of distinct CDR3 sequences, about 14% being singletons. Sequencing was performed on PBMCs from blood, taken roughly 2 weeks before vaccination. The origin of the receptors is a man in his fifties who received an inactivated influenza vaccine.

There are a few counts of this clonotype. The CDR3 sequence: CAWASGISTDTQYF. In DNA, the CDR3 is TGTGCCTGGGCTAGCGGGATTAGCACAGATACGCAGTATTTT. The chain joins TRBV30 to TRBJ2-3; 9 nucleotides agree with TRBD2. Trimming removed 5 bases from V and 0 bases from J; junction bases left unmatched: 3. Germline loops: CDR1 GTSNPN, CDR2 SVGIG (reference sequence). The CDR3 extends over 14 amino acids.

The gene calls are TRBV12-3 or TRBV12-4 and TRBJ1-4; 7 positions match TRBD1. The CDR3 runs 14 residues. V dropped 5 bases and J dropped 8; count of bases not matched to a gene: 8. The chain's CDR3 is CASSLLTGSEKLFF. Here the CDR3 DNA reads TGTGCCAGCAGTCTACTGACAGGGTCGGAAAAACTGTTTTTT.

This clonotype has at least ten counts. The rearrangement joins TRBV7-9 to TRBJ2-7, with 11 bases matching TRBD2. The CDR3 spans 17 residues. The germline V gene has CDR1 SEHNR and CDR2 FQNEAQ (reference sequence). V was clipped by 1 base and J by 2 bases; unmatched bases: 7. The CDR3 sequence is CASSLVLGTSGTYEQYF. The CDR3 coding sequence is TGTGCCAGCAGCTTAGTATTGGGGACTAGCGGAACCTACGAGCAGTACTTC.

Only a few counts were recorded for this clonotype. The chain recombines TRBV11-2 with TRBJ1-1; unclear D gene. V lost 6 bases and J lost 1, with 15 bases in between. Germline loops: CDR1 SGHAT, CDR2 FQNNGV. The CDR3 is 15 amino acids. CDR3 in amino acids: CASRWHVGPNTEAFF. CDR3 nucleotides: TGTGCCAGCAGATGGCATGTTGGGCCGAACACTGAAGCTTTCTTT. The full variable domain, its missing parts supplied by reference TRBV11-2 and TRBJ1-1, is EAGVAQSPRYKIIEKRQSVAFWCNPISGHATLYWYQQILGQGPKLLIQFQNNGVVDDSQLPKDRFSAERLKGVDSTLKIQPAKLEDSAVYLCASRWHVGPNTEAFFGQGTRLTVV.

This clonotype was seen ten or more times. V gene TRBV28 combines with J gene TRBJ2-3, with D uncertain. V lost 3 bases and J 3 bases, leaving 7 bases between the germline ends. The V gene's germline CDR1 is MDHEN and CDR2 SYDVKM. There are 13 residues in the CDR3. The CDR3 coding sequence is TGTGCCAGCAGTTTGACCTTAACAGATACGCAGTATTTT. It specifies CASSLTLTDTQYF.

V and J are TRBV15 and TRBJ1-5; 9 nucleotides align to TRBD1. This CDR3 is built from 15 residues. V lost 9 bases and J lost 5; bases outside the gene matches: 11. Germline lookup yields CDR1 LNHNV and CDR2 YYDKDF (reference sequence). The CDR3 is CATGGDRAVHQPQHF. Here the CDR3 DNA reads TGTGCCACGGGCGGGGACAGGGCCGTCCATCAGCCCCAGCATTTT.

CDR3 loop: CASSPGAGGLKETQYF. The CDR3 DNA sequence: TGTGCCAGCAGCCCCGGGGCAGGAGGGCTGAAAGAGACCCAGTACTTC. V usage is TRBV4-2 and J usage is TRBJ2-5; TRBD2 is a possible D gene (6 bases). With 4 bases removed from V and 3 bases from J, the gap between germline ends came to 18 bases. Germline CDR1 is LGHNA and CDR2 is YNFKEQ. The CDR3 spans 16 residues.

This clonotype was seen at least ten times. The chain links TRBV12-3 or TRBV12-4 to TRBJ2-2; 8 bases align to TRBD1. This CDR3 has 15 amino acids. J was trimmed by 1 base and V by 5 bases; bases with no gene match: 3. The CDR3 spells CASSTGTGNTGELFF. CDR3 DNA sequence: TGTGCCAGCAGTACCGGGACAGGGAACACCGGGGAGCTGTTTTTT.

There are a few counts of this clonotype. The V and J genes are TRBV28 and TRBJ2-1; TRBD1 matches 10 bases. V gave up 6 bases and J gave up 3 bases; unmatched junction bases: 11. This CDR3 has 17 residues. CDR1 and CDR2 (germline): MDHEN, SYDVKM. The CDR3: CASSPDRTGGFYNEQFF. CDR3 in DNA: TGTGCCAGCAGCCCGGACAGGACAGGGGGTTTCTACAATGAGCAGTTCTTC.

In its sample, this clonotype was seen a few times. The chain joins TRBV6-1 to TRBJ1-1; D remains unclear. This CDR3 is 13 amino acids long. Germline V gene lookup returns CDR1 MNHNS and CDR2 SASEGT. With 7 bases removed from V and 5 bases from J, the gap between germline ends came to 14 bases. The CDR3 DNA sequence: TGTGCCAGCATCCGGGTGGGTTTAACTGAAGCTTTCTTT. Its protein product is CASIRVGLTEAFF.

This clonotype was observed a handful of times. V gene TRBV7-2 combines with J gene TRBJ1-3; D is uncertain. This CDR3 contains 14 residues. CDR1 is SGHTA and CDR2 is FQGNSA in the germline V gene. V lost 1 base, J lost 4 bases, and 8 bases lay in between. This CDR3 is CASSLVGRGNTIYF. CDR3 nucleotide sequence: TGTGCCAGCAGCTTAGTAGGCCGGGGAAACACCATATATTTT.

This clonotype was seen a handful of times. The rearrangement joins TRBV5-1 to TRBJ2-5; 8 nucleotides line up with TRBD2. The CDR3 sequence is 16 residues long. Trimming took 4 bases from V and 4 from J; bases not matched to a gene: 12. Germline CDR1 and CDR2: SGHRS and YFSETQ. The CDR3 sequence is CASSPSVRGGSETQYF. Written as DNA, the CDR3 is TGCGCCAGCAGCCCGTCGGTTCGGGGGGGTTCAGAGACCCAGTACTTC. The entire variable domain, with the rest obtained from reference TRBV5-1 and TRBJ2-5, is as follows: KAGVTQTPRYLIKTRGQQVTLSCSPISGHRSVSWYQQTPGQGLQFLFEYFSETQRNKGNFPGRFSGRQFSNSRSEMNVSTLELGDSALYLCASSPSVRGGSETQYFGPGTRLLVL.

This clonotype has only a few counts. This chain connects TRBV3-1 to TRBJ2-3, with D perhaps TRBD2 (6 bases). This CDR3 contains 15 residues. V lost 1 base to trimming and J lost 0 bases, with 8 bases between them. The germline CDR1 and CDR2 sequences are LGHDT and YNNKEL (reference sequence). The CDR3 spells CASSQGDFSTDTQYF. The CDR3 bases are TGTGCCAGCAGCCAAGGGGACTTTAGCACAGATACGCAGTATTTT.

The gene calls are TRBV7-2 and TRBJ2-7, with 7 bases aligning to TRBD2. Germline lookup yields CDR1 SGHTA and CDR2 FQGNSA. The V and J ends lost 1 base and 7 bases, in that order; junction bases with no gene match: 10. The CDR3 contains 15 residues. In DNA, the CDR3 is TGTGCCAGCAGCTTAGAGACTAGCTTCTTGGGGGAGCAGTACTTC. Translation gives CASSLETSFLGEQYF.

The genes are TRBV2 and TRBJ2-3; D gene ambiguous. The V end lost 6 bases, the J end lost 0 bases, and 7 bases lay between the germline ends. The CDR3 is 13 residues long. Looked up from germline, CDR1 is SNHLY and CDR2 is FYNNEI. The CDR3 sequence is CASRWASTDTQYF. The CDR3 bases are TGTGCCAGCAGGTGGGCTAGCACAGATACGCAGTATTTT.

The genes are TRBV9 and TRBJ1-3; D gene uncertain. Germline-derived CDR1 and CDR2 are SGDLS and YYNGEE. The V end lost 2 bases, the J end lost 4 bases, and 7 bases lay between the germline ends. This CDR3 has 13 residues. CDR3 DNA sequence: TGTGCCAGCAGCGTGACGGCGGGAAACACCATATATTTT. Protein product: CASSVTAGNTIYF.

The chain is built from TRBV5-1 and TRBJ2-7, with TRBD1 matching over 7 bases. Trimming cost V 3 bases and J 2 bases; bases outside gene matches: 2. Germline lookup yields CDR1 SGHRS and CDR2 YFSETQ. This CDR3 comprises 13 residues. The CDR3 spells CASSSDRAYEQYF. The CDR3, as DNA: TGCGCCAGCAGCTCCGACAGGGCCTACGAGCAGTACTTC.

This clonotype occurred a few times. The chain is built from TRBV7-2 and TRBJ2-1; TRBD1 aligns across 7 bases. Unmatched junction bases numbered 2, after V lost 6 bases and J lost 9 bases. The CDR3 sequence is 11 residues long. Germline V gene data show CDR1 as SGHTA and CDR2 as FQGNSA. The CDR3 region has the DNA TGTGCCAGCAGAACAGGGGTTGAGCAGTTCTTC. Protein: CASRTGVEQFF.

This clonotype was counted only a few times. The chain uses TRBV7-2 and TRBJ1-5; D remains ambiguous. Trimming pared 5 bases from V and 1 base from J, leaving 6 bases between. The CDR3 runs 13 residues. CDR1 and CDR2 from the germline V gene are SGHTA and FQGNSA. Here the CDR3 reads CASSTKSNQPQHF. CDR3 nucleotide sequence: TGTGCCAGCAGCACTAAGAGCAATCAGCCCCAGCATTTT.

The chain is built from TRBV7-8 and TRBJ2-7, with D uncertain. The CDR3 is 16 amino acids. V gave up 4 bases and J gave up 3 bases, with 19 bases separating them. The germline CDR1 and CDR2 sequences are SGHVS and FQNEAQ. CDR3 sequence reads: CASSSARLTSYYEQYF. CDR3 DNA: TGTGCCAGCAGCTCCGCTAGGCTCACTTCATACTACGAGCAGTACTTC.

This chain connects TRBV4-3 to TRBJ2-1; D remains unclear. This CDR3 is 14 amino acids long. The V end was cut by 0 bases, the J end by 10 bases, with 13 bases between. CDR1 and CDR2 from the germline V gene are LGHNA and YSLEER. The CDR3 nucleotides are TGCGCCAGCAGCCAAGATCCGAGTTTTGGGGAGCAGTTCTTC. It yields the protein CASSQDPSFGEQFF.

The chain joins TRBV12-3 or TRBV12-4 to TRBJ1-1, with a possible D match to TRBD1 (6 bases). The CDR3 extends over 13 amino acids. V lost 1 base, J lost 7 bases, and 10 bases lay in between. The CDR3 region has the DNA TGTGCCAGCAGTTTAGAGGGGGGCATTGAAGCTTTCTTT. It specifies CASSLEGGIEAFF.

The V call is TRBV7-9, the J call TRBJ1-1; D is perhaps TRBD1 (5 bases). The CDR3 has 17 amino acids. V lost 2 bases, J lost 0 bases, and 16 bases lay in between. In germline, CDR1 is SEHNR, CDR2 FQNEAQ (reference sequence). CDR3 amino acids: CASSLPPLGRVNTEAFF. The DNA for the CDR3 is TGTGCCAGCAGCTTACCCCCCCTGGGCAGGGTGAACACTGAAGCTTTCTTT.

This clonotype was seen only a few times. The gene calls are TRBV29-1 and TRBJ2-1; TRBD2 is a possible D gene (6 bases). Trimming removed 1 base from V and 10 bases from J, with 11 bases in between. CDR1 is SQVTM and CDR2 is ANQGSEA in the germline V gene. This CDR3 contains 12 residues. As DNA, the CDR3 is TGCAGCGTTGAAGCCGGGGGATTAGAGCAGTTCTTC. Translation gives CSVEAGGLEQFF.

The J gene is TRBJ2-7, the V gene TRBV28; D is undetermined. CDR3 length: 14 residues. Looked up from germline, CDR1 is MDHEN and CDR2 is SYDVKM. Trimming removed 5 bases at V and 3 bases at J, with 14 bases between. CDR3 in amino acids: CASSAGLSVYEQYF. The CDR3 nucleotides read TGTGCCAGCAGTGCCGGTTTAAGCGTCTACGAGCAGTACTTC.